The clone carrying this T cell receptor (beta chain) came up a few times. The antigen is unknown. The repertoire was sequenced with immunoSEQ multiplex PCR; TCRdb's copy has only in-frame clones and lacks some. Here the sample spans tens of thousands of clones, about 93% being singletons. This entry belongs to a study of T cell responses to AZD1222 COVID-19 vaccine. Between the trimmed V and J ends, which lost 7 bases and 2 bases, there was a span of 11 bases. Germline CDR1 and CDR2: MNHEY and SVGAGI. The length of the CDR3 is 13 residues. General observations from the study: Breadth and depth of Spike-specific TCRs rose after two AZD1222 doses.

This sequence originates from an adult who received the AZD1222 COVID-19 vaccine. The J gene is TRBJ1-2, the V gene TRBV6-5; tentative D call: TRBD1 (5 bases). The sample consisted of peripheral blood, taken 28 days after the second AZD1222 dose. The CDR3 reads CASTRRGNYGYTF. The CDR3 DNA follows: TGTGCCAGCACGAGGAGGGGCAACTATGGCTACACCTTC.